The rows below give T cell receptor beta chains drawn from one sample of a study of T cells after posttransplantation cyclophosphamide. TCRdb's copy holds only in-frame clones and misses some; the assay was immunoSEQ multiplex PCR. The table lists 35,000 to 45,000 clones, with no singletons. The sequenced sample consisted of PBMCs. All receptors come from a man between 35 and 55 years old in good health, CMV-negative, and a related stem cell transplant donor. Each CDR3 is given with its conserved first and last residue. The order of the fields is clone size, D gene, V gene, J gene, CDR3 DNA, CDR3 protein. D genes are given only for firm matches. Only some rows state a clone size, as once, few, many or a class for expanded clones.

clone_size: many; d_call: TRBD2; v_call: TRBV10-3; j_call: TRBJ2-3; cdr3_nt: TGTGCCATCAGTGGCTCGACTAGCGGGAGGGCTACGCAGTATTTT; cdr3_aa: CAISGSTSGRATQYF
clone_size: many; d_call: TRBD1; v_call: TRBV19; j_call: TRBJ1-2; cdr3_nt: TGTGCCAGTAGTCTTCCGACAGGGACCGTCTATGGCTACACCTTC; cdr3_aa: CASSLPTGTVYGYTF
clone_size: -; d_call: TRBD2; v_call: TRBV6-5; j_call: TRBJ2-5; cdr3_nt: TGTGCCAGCAGACAGGGCGGGGGGTGGAGGGAGACCCAGTACTTC; cdr3_aa: CASRQGGGWRETQYF
clone_size: many; d_call: TRBD2; v_call: TRBV19; j_call: TRBJ2-7; cdr3_nt: TGTGCCAGTACCCCAGCGGGATATAGCCCTTCCTACGAGCAGTACTTC; cdr3_aa: CASTPAGYSPSYEQYF
clone_size: many; d_call: -; v_call: TRBV13; j_call: TRBJ2-1; cdr3_nt: TGTGCCAGCAGCTTAGGCGGGGGGCCTTACAATGAGCAGTTCTTC; cdr3_aa: CASSLGGGPYNEQFF
clone_size: -; d_call: TRBD1; v_call: TRBV11-2; j_call: TRBJ2-7; cdr3_nt: TGTGCCAGTACTAAACAGGGGACAGCCCTAGGCGAGCAGTACTTC; cdr3_aa: CASTKQGTALGEQYF
clone_size: many; d_call: TRBD2; v_call: TRBV4-1; j_call: TRBJ2-3; cdr3_nt: TGCGCCAGCAGCCACGGGTACCTAGCGGGAAGGGTGGGGCAGTATTTT; cdr3_aa: CASSHGYLAGRVGQYF
clone_size: many; d_call: -; v_call: TRBV10-3; j_call: TRBJ2-1; cdr3_nt: TGTGCCATCAGCAAAAGGGGCAGTGGGGATGAGCAGTTCTTC; cdr3_aa: CAISKRGSGDEQFF
clone_size: many; d_call: TRBD2; v_call: TRBV9; j_call: TRBJ2-1; cdr3_nt: TGTGCCAGCAGCGTAAGCGGGGGGAACAATGAGCAGTTCTTC; cdr3_aa: CASSVSGGNNEQFF
clone_size: many; d_call: -; v_call: TRBV19; j_call: TRBJ1-5; cdr3_nt: TGTGCCAGTAGTGAGGGTCAGCCCCAGCATTTT; cdr3_aa: CASSEGQPQHF
clone_size: many; d_call: TRBD1; v_call: TRBV7-9; j_call: TRBJ1-2; cdr3_nt: TGTGCCAGCAGCCACGACAGGGGAGGAGTCAACTATGGCTACACCTTC; cdr3_aa: CASSHDRGGVNYGYTF
clone_size: many; d_call: TRBD2; v_call: TRBV4-1; j_call: TRBJ2-3; cdr3_nt: TGCGCCAGCAGCCATCCCTTAGCGGGGGGTACAGATACGCAGTATTTT; cdr3_aa: CASSHPLAGGTDTQYF
clone_size: many; d_call: -; v_call: TRBV30; j_call: TRBJ1-2; cdr3_nt: TGTGCCTGGAGTATACAGAGAAAGAACTATGGCTACACCTTC; cdr3_aa: CAWSIQRKNYGYTF
clone_size: -; d_call: TRBD2; v_call: TRBV7-2; j_call: TRBJ2-1; cdr3_nt: TGTGCCAGCAGCTACCGGACTAGCGGGAGCAATGAGCAGTTCTTC; cdr3_aa: CASSYRTSGSNEQFF
clone_size: many; d_call: -; v_call: TRBV2; j_call: TRBJ2-1; cdr3_nt: TGTGCCAGCAGTGAAAGTCTAGTCGGGATTTACAATGAGCAGTTCTTC; cdr3_aa: CASSESLVGIYNEQFF
clone_size: many; d_call: -; v_call: TRBV7-3; j_call: TRBJ2-5; cdr3_nt: TGTGCCAGCAGCTTAAGGGGCCCTCAAGAGACCCAGTACTTC; cdr3_aa: CASSLRGPQETQYF
clone_size: many; d_call: TRBD1; v_call: TRBV18; j_call: TRBJ1-1; cdr3_nt: TGTGCCAGCTCACGTCCGACAGGGAGGAACACTGAAGCTTTCTTT; cdr3_aa: CASSRPTGRNTEAFF
clone_size: many; d_call: TRBD1; v_call: TRBV12-5; j_call: TRBJ1-5; cdr3_nt: TGTGCTAGTGGTTTGGTTCCAGACGGACAGGGAATGAACAGCAATCAGCCCCAGCATTTT; cdr3_aa: CASGLVPDGQGMNSNQPQHF
clone_size: many; d_call: TRBD1; v_call: TRBV7-2; j_call: TRBJ1-2; cdr3_nt: TGTGCCAGCAGCACCGGACAGGGGTATGGCTACACCTTC; cdr3_aa: CASSTGQGYGYTF
clone_size: many; d_call: TRBD1; v_call: TRBV11-2; j_call: TRBJ1-1; cdr3_nt: TGTGCCAGCAGCACGGACAGGGGAGGCACTGAAGCTTTCTTT; cdr3_aa: CASSTDRGGTEAFF
clone_size: medium-sized; d_call: -; v_call: TRBV4-2; j_call: TRBJ1-5; cdr3_nt: TGTGCCAGCAGCCAGACATCCGATCAGCCCCAGCATTTT; cdr3_aa: CASSQTSDQPQHF
clone_size: many; d_call: -; v_call: TRBV19; j_call: TRBJ2-7; cdr3_nt: TGTGCCAGTAGTGAGTCGGGGAACTCCTACGAGCAGTACTTC; cdr3_aa: CASSESGNSYEQYF
clone_size: -; d_call: TRBD2; v_call: TRBV9; j_call: TRBJ2-1; cdr3_nt: TGTGCCAGCAGCGCCCAGGGGACTAGCCCAAATGAGCAGTTCTTC; cdr3_aa: CASSAQGTSPNEQFF
clone_size: -; d_call: -; v_call: TRBV5-1; j_call: TRBJ2-1; cdr3_nt: TGCGCCAGCAGCTACTTCGTGGGCTATGAGCAGTTCTTC; cdr3_aa: CASSYFVGYEQFF
clone_size: -; d_call: TRBD1; v_call: TRBV7-9; j_call: TRBJ2-7; cdr3_nt: TGTGCCAGCAGCTTAAGGACAGGCACAAACTACGAGCAGTACTTC; cdr3_aa: CASSLRTGTNYEQYF
clone_size: many; d_call: TRBD2; v_call: TRBV5-1; j_call: TRBJ2-4; cdr3_nt: TGCGCCAGCAGCGCTCGGGGGGAACGGTTGTACTTC; cdr3_aa: CASSARGERLYF
clone_size: many; d_call: TRBD1; v_call: TRBV6-6; j_call: TRBJ1-1; cdr3_nt: TGTGCCAGCAGACTGACAGGGCTGAACACTGAAGCTTTCTTT; cdr3_aa: CASRLTGLNTEAFF
clone_size: many; d_call: -; v_call: TRBV5-1; j_call: TRBJ2-6; cdr3_nt: TGCGCCAGCAGCTTGGTGAGGGACACCAGCTCTGGGGCCAACGTCCTGACTTTC; cdr3_aa: CASSLVRDTSSGANVLTF
clone_size: many; d_call: -; v_call: TRBV5-8; j_call: TRBJ1-6; cdr3_nt: TGTGCCAGCAGCTTTCTTCTTTCACCCCTCCACTTT; cdr3_aa: CASSFLLSPLHF
clone_size: many; d_call: TRBD1; v_call: TRBV28; j_call: TRBJ1-1; cdr3_nt: TGTGCCAGCAGTGGATACAGGGGGGGCAGTGAAGCTTTCTTT; cdr3_aa: CASSGYRGGSEAFF
clone_size: many; d_call: TRBD1; v_call: TRBV18; j_call: TRBJ1-6; cdr3_nt: TGTGCCAGCTCACTTGAACAGGGGCCGGGGAATTCACCCCTCCACTTT; cdr3_aa: CASSLEQGPGNSPLHF
clone_size: many; d_call: TRBD1; v_call: TRBV19; j_call: TRBJ1-4; cdr3_nt: TGTGCCAGCCGGACAGGGATTAATGAAAAACTGTTTTTT; cdr3_aa: CASRTGINEKLFF
clone_size: many; d_call: -; v_call: TRBV4-2; j_call: TRBJ1-1; cdr3_nt: TGTGCCAGCAGCCAAGATCCAGGGGTAGCTTTCTTT; cdr3_aa: CASSQDPGVAFF
clone_size: many; d_call: -; v_call: TRBV30; j_call: TRBJ2-3; cdr3_nt: TGTGCCTGGAGTATAGCGGGCACAGATACGCAGTATTTT; cdr3_aa: CAWSIAGTDTQYF
clone_size: many; d_call: -; v_call: TRBV14; j_call: TRBJ2-3; cdr3_nt: TGTGCCAGCAGCCAAGCCGCGGTTTTAACAGATACGCAGTATTTT; cdr3_aa: CASSQAAVLTDTQYF